This entry lists 31 T cell receptor beta chains sequenced from one sample in a study of T cell repertoires in cytomegalovirus infection. These TCRs' antigens remain unknown. TCRdb passed the reads through MiXCR, listing each CDR3 protein once. The data contain approximately 49,000 distinct CDR3 sequences, about 18% of them singletons. The material sequenced was CD8+ T cells from cultured PBMCs, taken from culture after CMV antigen stimulation. The receptor source for this set is a human donor in good health (CMV status not recorded). Some clones in this sample may be carry-over from other donors' samples.

This clonotype occurred a few times. This may be a read error: a much more frequent sequence differs by one nucleotide. This is likely a read error, given that the CDR3 carries no conserved phenylalanine or tryptophan at its end. V is TRBV27 and J is TRBJ2-7; TRBD2 might be the D (6 bases). There are 14 residues in the CDR3. Trimming pared 5 bases from V and 3 bases from J, leaving 14 bases between. The germline V gene has CDR1 MNHEY and CDR2 SMNVEV (reference sequence). The CDR3 loop is CASSPGSSFYEQYY. The CDR3 DNA is TGTGCCAGCAGTCCCGGGAGCAGTTTCTACGAGCAGTACTAC.

This clonotype was counted at least ten times. The chain uses TRBV4-3 and TRBJ2-4, with D unresolved. The V and J ends lost 3 bases and 5 bases respectively, with 8 bases between them. The CDR3 contains 13 residues. Germline CDR1 and CDR2: LGHNA and YSLEER. This chain's CDR3 is CASSHSGQNIQYF. CDR3 nucleotide sequence: TGCGCCAGCAGCCATTCGGGCCAAAACATTCAGTACTTC.

This clonotype was detected a few times. This chain links TRBV28 with TRBJ1-2, with a tentative D call TRBD1 (5 bases). The germline gives CDR1 MDHEN, CDR2 SYDVKM. V gave up 2 bases and J gave up 4 bases, with 11 bases separating them. This CDR3 region has 14 residues. Here the CDR3 reads CASSLTDGGYGYTF. The CDR3 DNA reads TGTGCCAGCAGTTTAACAGATGGGGGCTATGGCTACACCTTC.

The chain joins TRBV7-2 to TRBJ2-3; 8 bases agree with TRBD1. Germline V CDR1 and CDR2: SGHTA, FQGNSA. With 3 bases clipped from V and 3 bases from J, the junction kept 5 bases outside the gene matches. This CDR3 comprises 15 residues. Here the CDR3 DNA reads TGTGCCAGCAGCTTCGGAACAGGGGGTACAGATACGCAGTATTTT. Its protein product is CASSFGTGGTDTQYF.

A note on this clonotype: The conserved phenylalanine or tryptophan is not found at the CDR3 terminus, so this likely reflects a read error. This chain uses TRBV7-8 with TRBJ2-7, with D possibly being TRBD2 (5 bases). From germline, CDR1 is SGHVS and CDR2 FQNEAQ. The CDR3 contains 17 residues. V was trimmed by 0 bases and J by 0 bases, leaving 15 bases between them. CDR3 protein: CASSLAPGKGVSYEQYS. As DNA, the CDR3 is TGTGCCAGCAGCTTAGCCCCCGGGAAGGGAGTCTCCTACGAGCAGTACTCC.

The chain employs TRBV7-2 and TRBJ2-7, with D possibly being TRBD1 (6 bases). The germline gives CDR1 SGHTA, CDR2 FQGNSA. With 2 bases removed from V and 3 bases from J, the gap between germline ends came to 14 bases. The CDR3 is 15 amino acids. This CDR3 is CASSLNPGTHYEQYF. CDR3 nucleotide sequence: TGTGCCAGCAGCTTAAACCCAGGGACACACTACGAGCAGTACTTC.

The chain is built from TRBV14 and TRBJ2-7; 7 bases are a match to TRBD1. V lost 1 base to trimming and J lost 4 bases; unmatched junction nucleotides: 7. Per germline, CDR1 SGHDN and CDR2 FVKESK. The CDR3 length is 15 residues. CDR3 sequence: CASSQAQDRHYEQYF. CDR3 nucleotides: TGTGCCAGCAGCCAAGCCCAGGACAGGCATTACGAGCAGTACTTC.

With respect to this clonotype: The junction shows a germline mismatch at one end, possibly a read error. This rearrangement joins TRBV4-1 to TRBJ2-1; D is perhaps TRBD1 or TRBD2 (5 bases each). The germline V gene has CDR1 MGHRA and CDR2 YSYEKL. The CDR3 totals 15 residues. The CDR3 DNA reads TGCGCCAGCACCCAAACTAGGGGAGCCCACAATGAGCAGTTCTTC. It is translated as CASTQTRGAHNEQFF.

This clonotype was seen more than once but under ten times. The chain has TRBV12-5 and TRBJ2-1; D remains ambiguous. The CDR3 runs to 12 residues. Per germline, CDR1 LGHNT and CDR2 FRNRAP. V lost 3 bases, J lost 2 bases, and 2 bases lay in between. CDR3: CASGFPYNEQFF. CDR3 coding DNA: TGTGCTAGTGGTTTCCCCTACAATGAGCAGTTCTTC.

The chain combines TRBV7-9 with TRBJ2-7, with 15 bases lining up with TRBD2. V lost 10 bases and J lost 4; bases outside the gene matches: 8. The CDR3 loop spans 15 amino acids. CDR1 is SEHNR and CDR2 is FQNEAQ in the germline V gene (reference sequence). The CDR3: CAIPGLAGGEYEQYF. Here the CDR3 DNA reads TGTGCCATCCCGGGACTAGCGGGAGGAGAATACGAGCAGTACTTC.

This sequence joins TRBV19 and TRBJ2-5; TRBD1 agrees at 7 bases. Losses at the gene ends were 6 bases for V and 5 bases for J; bases not matched to a gene: 18. Germline V lookup: CDR1 LNHDA, CDR2 SQIVND (reference sequence). This CDR3 contains 17 residues. DNA of the CDR3: TGTGCCAGTAGCCCTCCTCGTTTGGGGACAGTAAAGGAGACCCAGTACTTC. Its protein is CASSPPRLGTVKETQYF.

Ten or more counts support this clonotype. The chain employs TRBV28 and TRBJ2-3, with TRBD1 identical over 7 bases. Germline CDR1 MDHEN, CDR2 SYDVKM. This CDR3 spans 16 amino acids. The trim removed 5 bases at V and 2 bases at J, leaving 10 bases unmatched. Here the CDR3 DNA reads TGTGCCAGCAGTCTTGGGACAGAGAGTCTCACAGATACGCAGTATTTT. Residues: CASSLGTESLTDTQYF.

This clonotype was seen a handful of times. This rearrangement joins TRBV4-1 to TRBJ2-7; D remains unclear. V was cut by 0 bases and J by 6 bases, with 9 bases left in between. Per germline, CDR1 MGHRA and CDR2 YSYEKL. The CDR3 is made up of 13 amino acids. The CDR3 coding sequence is TGCGCCAGCAGCCAAGACCTAGGGCGCGAGCAGTACTTC. Translating gives CASSQDLGREQYF.

The V call is TRBV6-2 or TRBV6-3, the J call TRBJ2-1; the match to TRBD2 covers 9 bases. The CDR3 length is 15 residues. V shed 5 bases and J 2 bases; nucleotides not matched to a gene: 4. In germline, CDR1 is MNHEY, CDR2 SVGEGT. The CDR3 bases are TGTGCCAGCAGTAAGCGGGAGGTCACCTACAATGAGCAGTTCTTC. This gives the protein CASSKREVTYNEQFF.

This clonotype was counted at least ten times. The gene calls are TRBV6-2 or TRBV6-3 and TRBJ1-5; D call uncertain. V was trimmed by 2 bases and J by 5 bases, leaving 13 bases between them. The CDR3 totals 15 residues. Germline V gene sequence: CDR1 MNHEY, CDR2 SVGEGT. Here the CDR3 DNA reads TGTGCCAGCAGTTACCTGGGAAGGGTCGATCAGCCCCAGCATTTT. Translating it yields CASSYLGRVDQPQHF.

This clonotype was picked up a small number of times. V is TRBV12-3 or TRBV12-4 and J is TRBJ2-4; 9 positions agree with TRBD2. The CDR3 is made up of 17 amino acids. The J segment lost 4 bases and the V segment lost 6 bases, leaving 13 bases of the junction unmatched. The CDR3, as DNA: TGTGCCAGCAGATCTTCTAGCGGGACTTACCTTAAAAACATTCAGTACTTC. Its translation is CASRSSSGTYLKNIQYF.

The rearrangement joins TRBV7-9 to TRBJ2-2; 10 positions agree with TRBD1. Trimming took 5 bases from V and 4 from J; bases not matched to a gene: 7. Germline V lookup: CDR1 SEHNR, CDR2 FQNEAQ (reference sequence). CDR3 length: 16 residues. CDR3 nucleotides: TGTGCCAGCAGCACCGGCGGGACAGGGGTCACCGGGGAGCTGTTTTTT. Residues: CASSTGGTGVTGELFF.

This clonotype is deemed medium-sized. The chain recombines TRBV11-2 with TRBJ2-3; 7 positions match TRBD2. In germline, CDR1 is SGHAT, CDR2 FQNNGV. The J segment lost 5 bases and the V segment lost 3 bases, leaving 29 bases of the junction unmatched. CDR3 length: 22 amino acids. CDR3 residues: CASSFSPLSGPSADTGGDTQYF. Written as DNA, the CDR3 is TGTGCCAGCAGCTTTTCCCCGCTTTCAGGGCCTAGCGCCGACACGGGGGGAGATACGCAGTATTTT.

CDR3 coding DNA: TGTGCTAGTGGTACAGGGAGGAATGAGCAGTTCTTC. This sequence encodes CASGTGRNEQFF. The rearrangement joins TRBV12-5 to TRBJ2-1, with D perhaps matching TRBD1 or TRBD2 (6 bases each). The germline V gene encodes CDR1 LGHNT and CDR2 FRNRAP. The V end lost 5 bases, the J end lost 7 bases, and 9 bases lay between the germline ends. This CDR3 contains 12 residues. The variable domain in full, with the rest retrieved from reference TRBV12-5 and TRBJ2-1, is DARVTQTPRHKVTEMGQEVTMRCQPILGHNTVFWYRQTMMQGLELLAYFRNRAPLDDSGMPKDRFSAEMPDATLATLKIQPSEPRDSAVYFCASGTGRNEQFFGPGTRLTVL.

This clonotype was detected a few times. The V call is TRBV6-2 or TRBV6-3, the J call TRBJ1-2; no firm D call. From germline, CDR1 is MNHEY and CDR2 SVGEGT. V was shortened by 11 bases and J by 2 bases, with 9 bases between the two germline ends. The CDR3 runs 11 residues. The CDR3 loop reads CAAGRNYGYTF. CDR3 DNA: TGTGCCGCCGGCAGGAACTATGGCTACACCTTC.

The chain links TRBV7-6 to TRBJ1-5; D not certain. V lost 1 base and J 9 bases, leaving 16 bases between the germline ends. The germline CDR1 and CDR2 sequences are SGHVS and FNYEAQ. This CDR3 spans 15 amino acids. The chain's CDR3 is CASSLEVGPEWPQHF. The CDR3, as DNA: TGTGCCAGCAGCTTAGAGGTAGGGCCGGAGTGGCCCCAGCATTTT.

In its sample, this clonotype was seen a few times. One junction end does not reproduce the germline sequence, and a read error may be involved. J is TRBJ2-6 and V is TRBV7-8, with TRBD1 matching over 8 bases. Germline CDR1 SGHVS, CDR2 FQNEAQ. The CDR3 covers 19 residues. CDR3 bases: TGTGCCAGCAGACCCGGAACAGGGGGACCTCGCTCTGGAGCCAACGTCCTGACTTTC. Translated: CASRPGTGGPRSGANVLTF.

V and J are TRBV11-3 and TRBJ1-2; D is possibly TRBD1 (5 bases). CDR1 SGHNT and CDR2 YENEEA come from the germline V gene. V lost 5 bases to trimming and J lost 0 bases, with 16 bases between them. The CDR3 is made up of 16 amino acids. The CDR3 nucleotides are TGTGCCAGCAGCAACGGGACCGAAAAAACTAACTATGGCTACACCTTC. This translates into CASSNGTEKTNYGYTF. The full variable domain, completed using reference TRBV11-3 and TRBJ1-2, is EAGVVQSPRYKIIEKKQPVAFWCNPISGHNTLYWYLQNLGQGPELLIRYENEEAVDDSQLPKDRFSAERLKGVDSTLKIQPAELGDSAVYLCASSNGTEKTNYGYTFGSGTRLTVV.

In this sample, this clonotype turned up a few times. The chain uses TRBV11-2 and TRBJ1-6; D gene ambiguous. Trimming stripped 2 bases from V and 8 bases from J, with 19 bases between. The CDR3 consists of 17 residues. The V gene's germline CDR1 is SGHAT and CDR2 FQNNGV. CDR3 loop: CASSLRRQEPYYSPLHF. The CDR3 DNA sequence: TGTGCCAGCAGCTTAAGGAGGCAAGAGCCTTATTATTCACCCCTCCACTTT.

Concerning this clonotype itself: A single base separates this from a much larger clone, so it may be a read error. V is TRBV7-9 and J is TRBJ2-1, with D perhaps matching TRBD2 (6 bases). The CDR3 contains 14 residues. The germline V gene has CDR1 SEHNR and CDR2 FQNEAQ (reference sequence). CDR3 in amino acids: CATSLAGTYNEQFF. CDR3 bases: TGTGCCACCAGCCTGGCGGGAACCTACAATGAGCAGTTCTTC.

A few counts support this clonotype. This sequence joins TRBV7-6 and TRBJ2-2; 7 bases are shared with TRBD2. Per germline, CDR1 SGHVS and CDR2 FNYEAQ. The V and J ends lost 1 base and 2 bases, in that order; junction bases with no gene match: 4. The CDR3 loop spans 16 amino acids. CDR3 coding DNA: TGTGCCAGCAGCTTAGGCCTAGCGGCTAACACCGGGGAGCTGTTTTTT. It codes for CASSLGLAANTGELFF.

This clonotype was seen only a few times. J is TRBJ2-3 and V is TRBV7-3; D not certain. Germline values: CDR1 SGHTA, CDR2 FQGTGA. V lost 4 bases to trimming and J lost 5 bases, with 10 bases between them. The CDR3 consists of 13 residues. CDR3 DNA: TGTGCCAGCAGCTCAAACCCTATAGATACGCAGTATTTT. It codes for CASSSNPIDTQYF. The whole variable domain, filled in from reference TRBV7-3 and TRBJ2-3, reads GAGVSQTPSNKVTEKGKYVELRCDPISGHTALYWYRQSLGQGPEFLIYFQGTGAADDSGLPNDRFFAVRPEGSVSTLKIQRTERGDSAVYLCASSSNPIDTQYFGPGTRLTVL.

There are a few counts of this clonotype. This chain links TRBV6-5 with TRBJ1-3, with 8 bases lining up with TRBD1. V was clipped by 6 bases and J by 4 bases; unmatched bases: 5. The CDR3 runs 14 residues. Per the germline V gene, CDR1 is MNHEY and CDR2 is SVGAGI. CDR3 nucleotides: TGTGCCAGCAGCCTAGGGACAGGAGGAAACACCATATATTTT. Its protein is CASSLGTGGNTIYF.

The chain links TRBV12-5 to TRBJ1-5, with 9 bases matching TRBD1. From germline, CDR1 is LGHNT and CDR2 FRNRAP. After removal of 5 bases from V and 0 bases from J, the junction contained 5 bases not matched to a gene. The CDR3 totals 16 residues. CDR3 sequence: CASGRGQGPSNQPQHF. The CDR3 coding sequence is TGTGCTAGTGGTCGGGGACAGGGTCCTAGCAATCAGCCCCAGCATTTT. The whole variable domain, remainder taken from reference TRBV12-5 and TRBJ1-5, is DARVTQTPRHKVTEMGQEVTMRCQPILGHNTVFWYRQTMMQGLELLAYFRNRAPLDDSGMPKDRFSAEMPDATLATLKIQPSEPRDSAVYFCASGRGQGPSNQPQHFGDGTRLSIL.

The J gene is TRBJ2-3, the V gene TRBV7-9, with 11 bases that match TRBD2. The CDR3 sequence is 17 residues long. Germline lookup yields CDR1 SEHNR and CDR2 FQNEAQ (reference sequence). V shed 4 bases and J 5 bases; nucleotides not matched to a gene: 11. The CDR3 protein is CASSSSTSGARGDTQYF. DNA of the CDR3: TGTGCCAGCAGCTCCTCGACTAGCGGGGCCCGAGGAGATACGCAGTATTTT.

This rearrangement joins TRBV11-2 to TRBJ2-7, with a tentative D call TRBD1 (6 bases). Trimming pared 5 bases from V and 2 bases from J, leaving 34 bases between. This CDR3 region has 21 residues. Germline V gene lookup returns CDR1 SGHAT and CDR2 FQNNGV. The CDR3 region has the DNA TGTGCCAGCAGCCCGCGTCCGGACGATAGGCTAGACAGGACAACCCCCTACGAGCAGTACTTC. Translation gives CASSPRPDDRLDRTTPYEQYF.